A selection of T cell receptor beta chains follows, all from one sample in a study of regulatory T cells in long-lasting Graves disease. TCRdb re-derived calls from the multiplex PCR reads in MiXCR, one entry per CDR3 protein. The sample yields roughly 510,000 distinct CDR3 sequences, about 15% seen once. The sample was also linked to a second study, of T cells in Graves' hyperthyroidism and ophthalmopathy.

Sequenced material: peripheral blood mononuclear cells (PBMCs), taken at new diagnosis, from a patient treated with antithyroid drugs. The receptor source for this set is a man younger than 35 with Graves disease. The CDR3 runs from the conserved cysteine through the conserved F or W. The order of the fields is clone size, V gene, J gene, D gene, CDR3 length, CDR3 DNA, CDR3 protein. A D gene is named only where the DNA matches it firmly. Rows give clone size only sometimes, using once, few, many, or a class for an expanded clone.

>.|TRBV6-1|TRBJ2-7|.|16
TGTGCCAGCAGTGAATTTCTCGGGACGGGCTCCTACGAGCAGTACTTC
CASSEFLGTGSYEQYF
>few|TRBV30|TRBJ2-3|.|14
TGTGCCTGGGGGGACCATCGGGATTTAAATACGCAGTATTTT
CAWGDHRDLNTQYF
>few|TRBV12-3/TRBV12-4|TRBJ2-1|TRBD2|17
TGTGCCAGCAGACCCGGGACTAGCGGGAAAAGGAACAATGAGCAGTTCTTC
CASRPGTSGKRNNEQFF
>.|TRBV4-1|TRBJ2-7|TRBD2|16
TGCGCCAGCAGCCAAGATCAAGCGGGAGGGTCCTACGAGCAGTACTTC
CASSQDQAGGSYEQYF
>many|TRBV6-1|TRBJ2-2|.|12
TGTGCCAGCAGTGAAGAGTGGGGGGAGCTGTTTTTT
CASSEEWGELFF
>many|TRBV10-3|TRBJ2-1|TRBD1|15
TGTGCCATCAGTGAGTCCGGGACAGGGTGGAATGAGCAGTTCTTC
CAISESGTGWNEQFF
>few|TRBV5-1|TRBJ2-5|TRBD2|18
TGCGCCAGCAGCTCTGGACTAGCCGCCGGAAACGACCAAGAGACCCAGTACTTC
CASSSGLAAGNDQETQYF
>.|TRBV5-4|TRBJ1-6|.|15
TGTGCCAGCAGCGCCCACGGGGGCGCGAATTCACCCCTCCACTTT
CASSAHGGANSPLHF
>few|TRBV20-1|TRBJ2-1|TRBD2|15
TGCAGTGCACCCCTGGCACTAGCGGGAGACCGTGAGCAGTTCTTC
CSAPLALAGDREQFF
>many|TRBV9|TRBJ1-5|TRBD1|18
TGTGCCAGCAGCGCCGGGCGGGGGACAGGGGGCGCCGCTCAGCCCCAGCATTTT
CASSAGRGTGGAAQPQHF
>few|TRBV3-1|TRBJ1-3|TRBD1|16
TGTGCCAGCAGCGAAGGACAGGCGATCTCTGGAAACACCATATATTTT
CASSEGQAISGNTIYF
>many|TRBV7-9|TRBJ1-1|.|15
TGTGCCAGCAGCTTTGAGGGGCATCGGAACACTGAAGCTTTCTTT
CASSFEGHRNTEAFF
>few|TRBV20-1|TRBJ1-5|TRBD1|15
TGCAGTGCTATAGAAGGGGGACAGACGAATCAGCCCCAGCATTTT
CSAIEGGQTNQPQHF
>once|TRBV25-1|TRBJ2-1|TRBD2|16
TGTGCCAGCAGTGCTCCTAGCGGGAGGGCCGGGAGTGAGCAGTTCTTC
CASSAPSGRAGSEQFF
>.|TRBV19|TRBJ2-2|.|15
TGTGCCAGTAGTATTGGGCGGCTAGATCCCGGGGAGCTGTTTTTT
CASSIGRLDPGELFF
>.|TRBV11-2|TRBJ2-1|TRBD2|14
TGTGCCAGCAGCTTAGGTGGGAGGGCCTGGGAGCAGTTCTTC
CASSLGGRAWEQFF
>few|TRBV6-1|TRBJ2-7|.|14
TGTGCCAGCTCCAAGGCAGGGAAACCTTACGAGCAGTACTTC
CASSKAGKPYEQYF
>few|TRBV27|TRBJ1-2|.|16
TGTGCCAGCAGTCCTTCCCCGGGACCCACTAACTATGGCTACACCTTC
CASSPSPGPTNYGYTF
>many|TRBV27|TRBJ2-7|.|14
TGTGCCAGCAGTATAGGACAGTTATCCTACGAGCAGTACTTC
CASSIGQLSYEQYF
>few|TRBV12-3/TRBV12-4|TRBJ2-3|.|15
TGTGCCAGCACCGATAGCGCGCAGGTTGCAGATACGCAGTATTTT
CASTDSAQVADTQYF
>once|TRBV11-3|TRBJ2-7|TRBD2|16
TGTGCCAGCAGCTTAGATCTAAGCGGGAATGTCTACGAGCAGTACTTC
CASSLDLSGNVYEQYF
>many|TRBV7-9|TRBJ2-7|.|15
TGTGCCAGCAGCCTCGGTATTGGGGCAGGCTACGAGCAGTACTTC
CASSLGIGAGYEQYF
>many|TRBV6-1|TRBJ2-1|TRBD2|15
TGTGCCAGCAGTGAAGTCGGAAGCGGGAGGGGCGAGCAGTTCTTC
CASSEVGSGRGEQFF
>few|TRBV7-3|TRBJ2-2|.|14
TGTGCCAGCAGCGCCGCGGGGTACACCGGGGAGCTGTTTTTT
CASSAAGYTGELFF
>many|TRBV7-3|TRBJ1-1|.|11
TGTGCCAGCCCTCCTGACACTGAAGCTTTCTTT
CASPPDTEAFF
>.|TRBV3-1|TRBJ2-3|TRBD2|15
TGTGCCAGCAGTTCTGGGGGACTAGAAACAGATACGCAGTATTTT
CASSSGGLETDTQYF
>many|TRBV20-1|TRBJ1-1|TRBD1|14
TGCAGTGCTAGAGAAGGGACAGGGGGCACTGAAGCTTTCTTT
CSAREGTGGTEAFF
>.|TRBV20-1|TRBJ1-2|.|14
TGCAGTGCTAGGGGGGGGGAGGGTGGCTATGGCTACACCTTC
CSARGGEGGYGYTF
>few|TRBV24-1|TRBJ1-1|.|11
TGTGCCACTTCCGACAACACTGAAGCTTTCTTT
CATSDNTEAFF
>many|TRBV27|TRBJ1-1|.|12
TGTGCCAGCAGCCGGGGCGGGGATGAAGCTTTCTTT
CASSRGGDEAFF
>few|TRBV12-3/TRBV12-4|TRBJ2-1|.|12
TGTGCCATTGTCAGCTCCTACAATGAGCAGTTCTTC
CAIVSSYNEQFF
>many|TRBV5-1|TRBJ2-7|.|14
TGCGCCAGCAGCTTACAGGTCAACTCCTACGAGCAGTACTTC
CASSLQVNSYEQYF
>many|TRBV20-1|TRBJ1-2|.|14
TGCAGTGCTAGAGATTTTCGCTCCGTGGGTGGCTACACCTTC
CSARDFRSVGGYTF
>.|TRBV5-6|TRBJ2-7|.|14
TGTGCCAGCAGCTCAGAGGGGATCACCTACGAGCAGCACTTC
CASSSEGITYEQHF
>.|TRBV9|TRBJ2-5|TRBD2|17
TGTGCCAGCAGCGTAGCAAGTAGCGGGAGTGGACTCGGGACCCAGTACTTC
CASSVASSGSGLGTQYF
>many|TRBV5-1|TRBJ2-7|TRBD2|14
TGCGCCAGCAGCGGGGGGACTAGCGGCTACGAGCAGTACTTC
CASSGGTSGYEQYF
>many|TRBV5-1|TRBJ2-1|.|14
TGCGCCAGCAGCTTGGCGGGCCAGCCCAATGAGCAGTTCTTC
CASSLAGQPNEQFF
>many|TRBV30|TRBJ1-5|.|13
TGTGCCTGGAGTTGGGGGAGAGACCAGCCCCAGCATTTT
CAWSWGRDQPQHF
>.|TRBV6-1|TRBJ1-1|.|14
TGTGCCAGCAGTGACCACAACATGAACACTGAAGCTTTCTTT
CASSDHNMNTEAFF